Each of the 24 T cell receptor beta chains below was sequenced from the same sample in a study of cytomegalovirus exposure and HLA in healthy donors. Vbeta (60) and Jbeta (13) primers were used in the PCR. Sequenced by immunoSEQ multiplex PCR; TCRdb stores in-frame clones only, minus some. The sample holds about 110,000 clones; around 81% are singletons and the top ten take around 2.1%. The sequenced sample was PBMCs. Receptors originate from a woman younger than 45 in good health and CMV-seronegative.

The chain carries TRBV6-6 and TRBJ2-7; D unresolved. V shed 2 bases and J shed 1 base, with 6 bases lying between them. This CDR3 spans 13 amino acids. From germline, CDR1 is MNHNY and CDR2 SVGAGI (reference sequence). CDR3 in amino acids: CASSYLPSYEQYF. The CDR3, as DNA: TGTGCCAGCAGTTACCTCCCGTCCTACGAGCAGTACTTC.

This rearrangement joins TRBV19 to TRBJ1-5, with 10 bases identical to TRBD1. The length of the CDR3 is 15 residues. V lost 5 bases, J lost 3 bases, and 4 bases stayed unmatched. CDR1 and CDR2 from the germline V gene are LNHDA and SQIVND (reference sequence). The CDR3 is CASSQGQGPNQPQHF. In DNA form, the CDR3 reads TGTGCCAGTAGTCAGGGACAGGGGCCCAATCAGCCCCAGCATTTT.

The rearrangement links TRBV6-4 to TRBJ2-2; unclear D gene. V lost 3 bases and J 6 bases, leaving 8 bases between the germline ends. CDR1 is MRHNA, CDR2 SNTAGT, per germline. The CDR3 runs 13 residues. CDR3: CASSDLSAGELFF. Here the CDR3 DNA reads TGTGCCAGCAGTGATCTTAGTGCCGGGGAGCTGTTTTTT.

In its sample, this clone was seen a few times. The chain uses TRBV5-1 and TRBJ2-6, with 7 bases identical to TRBD1. The V segment lost 0 bases and the J segment 0 bases; nucleotides outside the gene matches: 6. Germline-derived CDR1 and CDR2 are SGHRS and YFSETQ. The CDR3 covers 18 residues. The CDR3, as DNA: TGCGCCAGCAGCTTGGGGGACAGATTATTCTCTGGGGCCAACGTCCTGACTTTC. Translated: CASSLGDRLFSGANVLTF.

The J gene is TRBJ2-3, the V gene TRBV7-2; TRBD2 aligns across 10 bases. The germline V gene has CDR1 SGHTA and CDR2 FQGNSA. CDR3 length: 16 residues. With 1 base clipped from V and 6 bases from J, the junction kept 7 bases outside the gene matches. The CDR3 is CASSLEAGGPGDTQYF. The CDR3 nucleotides read TGTGCCAGCAGCTTAGAAGCGGGAGGGCCCGGGGATACGCAGTATTTT.

This chain uses TRBV18 with TRBJ2-1; a weak D match, TRBD2 (6 bases). With 0 bases removed from V and 7 bases from J, the gap between germline ends came to 16 bases. The CDR3 sequence is 16 residues long. Germline CDR1 KGHSH, CDR2 LQKENI. The CDR3, as DNA: TGTGCCAGCTCACCACCGACCCGCGGGAAAGAGAATGAGCAGTTCTTC. Translation: CASSPPTRGKENEQFF.

Regarding this clone: The junction does not match germline at one end; this may be a read error. The chain carries TRBV19 and TRBJ2-3; D is perhaps TRBD2 (6 bases). This CDR3 spans 11 amino acids. Germline V CDR1 and CDR2: LNHDA, SQIVND (reference sequence). The CDR3 here is CASSISGQLDF. The CDR3 DNA sequence: TGTGCCAGTAGTATTAGCGGTCAGTTGGATTTT.

The rearrangement links TRBV19 to TRBJ2-2; D gene uncertain. Germline lookup yields CDR1 LNHDA and CDR2 SQIVND (reference sequence). The CDR3 contains 12 residues. V dropped 8 bases and J dropped 4 bases, with 8 bases sitting between them. The CDR3 nucleotides are TGTGCCAGTTACCGAGTCACCGGGGAGCTGTTTTTT. This codes for CASYRVTGELFF. The variable domain in full, completed from reference TRBV19 and TRBJ2-2, reads DGGITQSPKYLFRKEGQNVTLSCEQNLNHDAMYWYRQDPGQGLRLIYYSQIVNDFQKGDIAEGYSVSREKKESFPLTVTSAQKNPTAFYLCASYRVTGELFFGEGSRLTVL.

This clone was seen just once. The V and J genes are TRBV27 and TRBJ2-7; 12 positions agree with TRBD2. Germline V lookup: CDR1 MNHEY, CDR2 SMNVEV (reference sequence). This CDR3 contains 15 residues. Trimming removed 6 bases from V and 1 base from J; junction bases left unmatched: 4. CDR3 in DNA: TGTGCCAGCAGAAGGACTAGCGGGACGTCCTACGAGCAGTACTTC. Its translation: CASRRTSGTSYEQYF.

This sequence joins TRBV5-4 and TRBJ1-1; D is possibly TRBD1 (5 bases). Deletions cut 4 bases from V and 0 bases from J, with 16 bases between. Looked up from germline, CDR1 is SGHNT and CDR2 is YYREEE (reference sequence). This CDR3 comprises 16 residues. In nucleotides, the CDR3 is TGTGCCAGCAGCGAACGGGGGGGACTCATGAACACTGAAGCTTTCTTT. Amino acids: CASSERGGLMNTEAFF.

This clone was seen only a few times. The chain carries TRBV7-8 and TRBJ2-7, with 8 bases matching TRBD2. J gave up 0 bases and V 5 bases, and 6 bases lay outside the gene matches. The germline CDR1 and CDR2 sequences are SGHVS and FQNEAQ. The CDR3 has 15 amino acids. The CDR3 protein is CASSTTSVLSYEQYF. In DNA form, the CDR3 reads TGTGCCAGCAGCACGACTAGCGTCCTCTCCTACGAGCAGTACTTC.

The chain is built from TRBV7-2 and TRBJ2-1, with 9 bases that match TRBD1. Per the germline V gene, CDR1 is SGHTA and CDR2 is FQGNSA. The junction had 8 bases not matched to a gene; V was cut back by 7 bases and J by 4 bases. This CDR3 is 15 amino acids long. DNA for the CDR3: TGTGCCAGCACCAAACCAGGACAGGGGTACAATGAGCAGTTCTTC. Its translation: CASTKPGQGYNEQFF.

The chain recombines TRBV5-1 with TRBJ2-3; weak D call: TRBD2 (6 bases). CDR1 SGHRS and CDR2 YFSETQ come from the germline V gene. The CDR3 is 14 residues long. The germline V and J ends were trimmed by 0 bases and 3 bases, with 8 bases remaining between them. The CDR3, as DNA: TGCGCCAGCAGCTTGGGTGCGGGAACAGATACGCAGTATTTT. The encoded protein is CASSLGAGTDTQYF.

This clone showed up just a few times. The rearrangement links TRBV5-1 to TRBJ2-1; D is unclear. The CDR3 is 15 residues long. V was shortened by 6 bases and J by 7 bases, with 20 bases between the two germline ends. Germline V gene sequence: CDR1 SGHRS, CDR2 YFSETQ. The chain's CDR3 is CASTDPPSPPNEQFF. The CDR3 DNA sequence: TGCGCCAGCACAGATCCACCATCGCCCCCAAATGAGCAGTTCTTC.

The V and J genes are TRBV6-1 and TRBJ2-7; D is ambiguous. V gave up 4 bases and J gave up 3 bases, with 13 bases separating them. The CDR3 has 14 residues. The germline V gene has CDR1 MNHNS and CDR2 SASEGT. CDR3 sequence reads: CASSGRDNLYEQYF. In DNA form, the CDR3 reads TGTGCCAGCAGTGGTAGAGACAACCTCTACGAGCAGTACTTC.

V and J are TRBV30 and TRBJ2-2; TRBD2 is a possible D gene (5 bases). Per the germline V gene, CDR1 is GTSNPN and CDR2 is SVGIG (reference sequence). Trimming cost V 0 bases and J 6 bases, with 8 bases left between them. The CDR3 spans 13 residues. The CDR3 coding sequence is TGTGCCTGGAGTGTACTGGAGGCCGGGGAGCTGTTTTTT. Protein sequence: CAWSVLEAGELFF. Filled out from reference TRBV30 and TRBJ2-2, the complete variable domain reads SQTIHQWPATLVQPVGSPLSLECTVEGTSNPNLYWYRQAAGRGLQLLFYSVGIGQISSEVPQNLSASRPQDRQFILSSKKLLLSDSGFYLCAWSVLEAGELFFGEGSRLTVL.

The chain carries TRBV19 and TRBJ1-1; D is possibly TRBD1 (5 bases). Germline V lookup: CDR1 LNHDA, CDR2 SQIVND (reference sequence). V was pared by 5 bases and J by 1 base, with 8 bases between. The CDR3 spans 13 residues. As DNA, the CDR3 is TGTGCCAGTAGTCGCGGGGCGAACACTGAAGCTTTCTTT. Translated: CASSRGANTEAFF. The variable domain in full, with the rest retrieved from reference TRBV19 and TRBJ1-1, is DGGITQSPKYLFRKEGQNVTLSCEQNLNHDAMYWYRQDPGQGLRLIYYSQIVNDFQKGDIAEGYSVSREKKESFPLTVTSAQKNPTAFYLCASSRGANTEAFFGQGTRLTVV.

This chain connects TRBV5-1 to TRBJ2-5; 12 bases fit TRBD2. Trimming at V came to 0 bases and at J to 3 bases, leaving 6 bases not matched to a gene. CDR1 SGHRS and CDR2 YFSETQ come from the germline V gene. CDR3 length equals 17 residues. CDR3 sequence: CASSLGTSGIPEETQYF. CDR3 coding DNA: TGCGCCAGCAGCTTGGGGACTAGCGGGATTCCGGAAGAGACCCAGTACTTC.

J is TRBJ2-1 and V is TRBV18; 8 nucleotides agree with TRBD2. Germline CDR1 and CDR2: KGHSH and LQKENI. V dropped 2 bases and J dropped 9; count of bases not matched to a gene: 18. CDR3 length: 18 amino acids. The CDR3 nucleotides read TGTGCCAGCTCACCATTATTAGGGATAGCGGGAAAAGGTTCTGAGCAGTTCTTC. Translated: CASSPLLGIAGKGSEQFF.

The V gene is TRBV7-8, the J gene TRBJ1-2; possibly TRBD1 for D (6 bases). Trimming removed 2 bases from V and 4 bases from J, with 11 bases in between. The CDR3 has 14 amino acids. Germline V CDR1 and CDR2: SGHVS, FQNEAQ. The CDR3 region has the DNA TGTGCCAGCAGCTTAACGGGGGGCGCCTATGGCTACACCTTC. It translates to CASSLTGGAYGYTF.

This clone showed up just a few times. The chain employs TRBV7-2 and TRBJ2-1, with a tentative D call TRBD2 (6 bases). Trimming removed 2 bases from V and 1 base from J, with 18 bases in between. The CDR3 consists of 18 residues. Germline CDR1 reads SGHTA; CDR2 reads FQGNSA. CDR3 sequence reads: CASSLLPRGVGSYNEQFF. Written as DNA, the CDR3 is TGTGCCAGCAGCTTACTCCCGCGCGGGGTTGGATCCTACAATGAGCAGTTCTTC.

The rearrangement uses TRBV9 and TRBJ2-7; D is perhaps TRBD2 (6 bases). The CDR3 runs 15 residues. Trimming removed 0 bases at V and 6 bases at J, with 16 bases between. CDR1 is SGDLS and CDR2 is YYNGEE in the germline V gene. This CDR3 is CASSVAGDRTGEQYF. The CDR3 region has the DNA TGTGCCAGCAGCGTAGCGGGGGACCGCACGGGCGAGCAGTACTTC.

The chain recombines TRBV9 with TRBJ1-2, with TRBD1 identical over 7 bases. This CDR3 comprises 13 residues. The V gene end was trimmed by 1 base and the J gene end by 8 bases; junction bases not matched to a gene: 5. The germline V gene has CDR1 SGDLS and CDR2 YYNGEE. In nucleotides, the CDR3 is TGTGCCAGCAGCGTACAGGGGGTCGGAGGCTACACCTTC. Amino acid sequence: CASSVQGVGGYTF. The full variable domain, its missing parts supplied by reference TRBV9 and TRBJ1-2, is DSGVTQTPKHLITATGQRVTLRCSPRSGDLSVYWYQQSLDQGLQFLIQYYNGEERAKGNILERFSAQQFPDLHSELNLSSLELGDSALYFCASSVQGVGGYTFGSGTRLTVV.

The V and J genes are TRBV2 and TRBJ2-7, with TRBD2 identical over 7 bases. V was clipped by 6 bases and J by 1 base; unmatched bases: 12. This CDR3 region has 16 residues. Germline V gene lookup returns CDR1 SNHLY and CDR2 FYNNEI. The CDR3 spells CASRLSSGGGSYEQYF. In DNA form, the CDR3 reads TGTGCCAGCAGACTTTCTAGCGGAGGTGGGTCCTACGAGCAGTACTTC.